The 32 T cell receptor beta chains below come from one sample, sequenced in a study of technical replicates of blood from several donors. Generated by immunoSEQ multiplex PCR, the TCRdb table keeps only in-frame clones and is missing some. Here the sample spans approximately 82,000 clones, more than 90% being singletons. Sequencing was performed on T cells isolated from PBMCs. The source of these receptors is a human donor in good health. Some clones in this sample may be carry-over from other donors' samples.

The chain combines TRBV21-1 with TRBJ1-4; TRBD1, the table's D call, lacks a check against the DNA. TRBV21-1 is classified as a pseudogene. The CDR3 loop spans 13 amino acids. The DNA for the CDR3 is TGTGCCAGCAGCAAAATACCAGTGGAAAAACTGTTTTTT. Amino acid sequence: CASSKIPVEKLFF.

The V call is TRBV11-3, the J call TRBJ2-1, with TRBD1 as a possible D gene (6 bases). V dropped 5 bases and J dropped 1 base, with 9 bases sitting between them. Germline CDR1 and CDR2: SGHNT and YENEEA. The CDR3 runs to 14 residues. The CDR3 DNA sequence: TGTGCCAGCAGCCCAGGGGTGTCCTACAATGAGCAGTTCTTC. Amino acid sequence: CASSPGVSYNEQFF.

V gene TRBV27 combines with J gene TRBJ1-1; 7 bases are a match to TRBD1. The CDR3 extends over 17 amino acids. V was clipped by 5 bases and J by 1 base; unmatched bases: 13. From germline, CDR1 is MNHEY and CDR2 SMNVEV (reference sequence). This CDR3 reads CASSPLIGQEGNTEAFF. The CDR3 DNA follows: TGTGCCAGCAGTCCTCTCATTGGACAGGAGGGGAACACTGAAGCTTTCTTT.

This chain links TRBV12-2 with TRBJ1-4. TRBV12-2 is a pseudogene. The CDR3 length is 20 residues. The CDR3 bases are TGTGCAAGTCGCCTCGATTTCGGGGGGGCGATTATTACAACTAATGAAAAACTGTTTTTT. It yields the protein CASRLDFGGAIITTNEKLFF.

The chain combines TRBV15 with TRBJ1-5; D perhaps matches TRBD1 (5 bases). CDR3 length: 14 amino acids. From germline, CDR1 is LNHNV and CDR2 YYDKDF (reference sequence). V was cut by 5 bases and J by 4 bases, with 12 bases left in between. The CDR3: CATSPDILNQPQHF. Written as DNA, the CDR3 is TGTGCCACCAGCCCGGACATACTGAATCAGCCCCAGCATTTT.

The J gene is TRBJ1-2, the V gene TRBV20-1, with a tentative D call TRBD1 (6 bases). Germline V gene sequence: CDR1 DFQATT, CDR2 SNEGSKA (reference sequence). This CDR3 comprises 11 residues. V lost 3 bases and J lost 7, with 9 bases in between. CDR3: CSASTRGGYTF. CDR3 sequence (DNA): TGCAGTGCTAGTACCAGGGGTGGCTACACCTTC.

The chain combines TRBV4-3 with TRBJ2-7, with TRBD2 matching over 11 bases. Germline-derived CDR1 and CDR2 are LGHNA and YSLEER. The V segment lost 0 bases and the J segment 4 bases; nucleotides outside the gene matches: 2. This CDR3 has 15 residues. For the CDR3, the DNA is TGCGCCAGCAGCCAAGATCTAGCGGGAGGTTACGAGCAGTACTTC. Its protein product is CASSQDLAGGYEQYF.

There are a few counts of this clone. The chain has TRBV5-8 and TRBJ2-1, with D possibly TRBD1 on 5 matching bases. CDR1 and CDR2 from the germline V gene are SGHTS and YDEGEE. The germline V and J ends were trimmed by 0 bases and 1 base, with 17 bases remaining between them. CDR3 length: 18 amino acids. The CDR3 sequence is CASSLGLFGQGSYNEQFF. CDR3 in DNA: TGTGCCAGCAGCTTGGGTCTGTTCGGCCAGGGTTCCTACAATGAGCAGTTCTTC. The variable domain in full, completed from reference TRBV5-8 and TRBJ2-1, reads EAGVTQSPTHLIKTRGQQATLRCSPISGHTSVYWYQQALGLGLQFLLWYDEGEERNRGNFPPRFSGRQFPNYSSELNVNALELEDSALYLCASSLGLFGQGSYNEQFFGPGTRLTVL.

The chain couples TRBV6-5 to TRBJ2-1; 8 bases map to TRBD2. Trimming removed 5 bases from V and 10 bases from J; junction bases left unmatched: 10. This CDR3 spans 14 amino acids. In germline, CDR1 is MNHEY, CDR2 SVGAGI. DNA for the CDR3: TGTGCCAGCAGTACTACTAGCGGTCGCGGGGAGCAGTTCTTC. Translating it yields CASSTTSGRGEQFF.

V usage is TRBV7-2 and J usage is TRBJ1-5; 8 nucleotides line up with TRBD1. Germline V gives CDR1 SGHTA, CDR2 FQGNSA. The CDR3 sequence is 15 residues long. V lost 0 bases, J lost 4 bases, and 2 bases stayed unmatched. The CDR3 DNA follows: TGTGCCAGCAGCTTAGCCCAGGGGGCAAATCAGCCCCAGCATTTT. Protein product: CASSLAQGANQPQHF.

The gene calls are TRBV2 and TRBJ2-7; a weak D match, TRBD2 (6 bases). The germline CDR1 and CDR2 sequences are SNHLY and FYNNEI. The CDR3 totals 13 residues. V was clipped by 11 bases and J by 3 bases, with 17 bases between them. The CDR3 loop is CAGGLHTLYEQYF. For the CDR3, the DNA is TGTGCCGGGGGACTCCATACCCTCTACGAGCAGTACTTC.

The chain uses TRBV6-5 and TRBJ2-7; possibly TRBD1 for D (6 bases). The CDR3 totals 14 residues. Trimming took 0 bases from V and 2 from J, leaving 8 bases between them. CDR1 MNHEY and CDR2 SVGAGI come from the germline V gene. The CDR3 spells CASSYSQGPYEQYF. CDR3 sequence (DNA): TGTGCCAGCAGTTACTCGCAGGGGCCCTACGAGCAGTACTTC.

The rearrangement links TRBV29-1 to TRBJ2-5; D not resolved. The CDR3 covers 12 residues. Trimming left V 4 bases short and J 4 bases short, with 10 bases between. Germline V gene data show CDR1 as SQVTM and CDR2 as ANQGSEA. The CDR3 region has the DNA TGCAGCGTTGGTGGAAACAGAGAGACCCAGTACTTC. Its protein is CSVGGNRETQYF.

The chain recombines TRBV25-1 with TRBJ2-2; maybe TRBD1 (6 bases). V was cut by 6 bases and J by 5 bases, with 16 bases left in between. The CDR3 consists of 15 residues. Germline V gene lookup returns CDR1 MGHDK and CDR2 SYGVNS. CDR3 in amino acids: CASRPSGVKTGELFF. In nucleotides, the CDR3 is TGTGCCAGCAGGCCCTCAGGGGTAAAGACCGGGGAGCTGTTTTTT.

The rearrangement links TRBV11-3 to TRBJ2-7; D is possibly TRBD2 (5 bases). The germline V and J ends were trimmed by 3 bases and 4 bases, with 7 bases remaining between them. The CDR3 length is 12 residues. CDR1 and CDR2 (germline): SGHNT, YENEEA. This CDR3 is CASSLGEYEQYF. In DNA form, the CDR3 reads TGTGCCAGCAGCTTGGGAGAGTACGAGCAGTACTTC.

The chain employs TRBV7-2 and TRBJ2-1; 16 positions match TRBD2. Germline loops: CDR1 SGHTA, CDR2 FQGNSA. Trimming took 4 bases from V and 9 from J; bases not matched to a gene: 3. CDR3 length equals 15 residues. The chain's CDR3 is CASSWGLAGGGEQFF. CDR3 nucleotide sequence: TGTGCCAGCAGCTGGGGACTAGCGGGAGGGGGTGAGCAGTTCTTC.

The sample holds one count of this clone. DNA for the CDR3: TGTGCCAGTAGTACTACAGGGCTTGACTATGGCTACACCTTC. Protein product: CASSTTGLDYGYTF. The chain couples TRBV19 to TRBJ1-2, with D tentatively TRBD1 (6 bases). Trimming removed 4 bases at V and 3 bases at J, with 12 bases between. The CDR3 is made up of 14 amino acids. Per the germline V gene, CDR1 is LNHDA and CDR2 is SQIVND (reference sequence).

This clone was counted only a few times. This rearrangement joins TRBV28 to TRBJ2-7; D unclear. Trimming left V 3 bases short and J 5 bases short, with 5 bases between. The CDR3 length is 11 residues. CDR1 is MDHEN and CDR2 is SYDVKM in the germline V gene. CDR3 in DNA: TGTGCCAGCAGTTTTTTAAACGAGCAGTACTTC. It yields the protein CASSFLNEQYF.

The chain's CDR3 is CASSRPRQSNYGYTF. CDR3 DNA: TGTGCCAGCAGCAGACCTCGACAGTCCAACTATGGCTACACCTTC. V and J are TRBV7-8 and TRBJ1-2; TRBD1 might be the D (5 bases). This CDR3 comprises 15 residues. V was trimmed by 5 bases and J by 2 bases, leaving 15 bases between them. Looked up from germline, CDR1 is SGHVS and CDR2 is FQNEAQ.

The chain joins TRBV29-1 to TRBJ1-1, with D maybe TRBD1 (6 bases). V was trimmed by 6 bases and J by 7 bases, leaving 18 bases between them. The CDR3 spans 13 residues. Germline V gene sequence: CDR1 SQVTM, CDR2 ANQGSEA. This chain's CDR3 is CSVLTGTPGEAFF. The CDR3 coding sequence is TGCAGCGTCCTTACAGGGACACCAGGTGAAGCTTTCTTT.

The CDR3 nucleotides read TGTGCCATCAGTGAGGAAGCCGGGACTAGCGGGAGTCAGCGTCCAAATGAGCAGTTCTTC. This translates into CAISEEAGTSGSQRPNEQFF. V usage is TRBV10-3 and J usage is TRBJ2-1; TRBD2 aligns across 14 bases. Germline-derived CDR1 and CDR2 are ENHRY and SYGVKD. The ends lost 2 bases at V and 7 bases at J; junction bases unmatched: 16. The CDR3 contains 20 residues.

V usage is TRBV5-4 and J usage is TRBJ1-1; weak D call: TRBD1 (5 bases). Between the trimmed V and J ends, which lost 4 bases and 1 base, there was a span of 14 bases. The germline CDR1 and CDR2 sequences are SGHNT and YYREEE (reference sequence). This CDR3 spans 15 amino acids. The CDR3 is CASSGRDSKNTEAFF. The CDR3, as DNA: TGTGCCAGCAGCGGCCGGGACTCCAAGAACACTGAAGCTTTCTTT.

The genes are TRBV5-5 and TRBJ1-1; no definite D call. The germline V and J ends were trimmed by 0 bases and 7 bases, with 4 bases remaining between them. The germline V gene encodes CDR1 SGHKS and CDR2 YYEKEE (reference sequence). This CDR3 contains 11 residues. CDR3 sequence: CASSLGVEAFF. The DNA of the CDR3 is TGTGCCAGCAGCTTGGGCGTTGAAGCTTTCTTT.

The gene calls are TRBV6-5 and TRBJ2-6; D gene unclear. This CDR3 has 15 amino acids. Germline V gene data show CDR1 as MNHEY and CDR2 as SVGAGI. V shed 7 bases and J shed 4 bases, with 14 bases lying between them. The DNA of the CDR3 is TGTGCCAGCACCGACTGGCCCCTCGGGGCCAACGTCCTGACTTTC. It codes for CASTDWPLGANVLTF.

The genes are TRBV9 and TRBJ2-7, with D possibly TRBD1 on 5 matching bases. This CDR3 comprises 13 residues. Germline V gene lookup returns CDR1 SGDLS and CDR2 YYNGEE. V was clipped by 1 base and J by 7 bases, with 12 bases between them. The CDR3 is CASSVTPGIEQYF. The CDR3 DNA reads TGTGCCAGCAGCGTAACTCCAGGGATAGAGCAGTACTTC. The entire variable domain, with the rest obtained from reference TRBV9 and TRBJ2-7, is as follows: DSGVTQTPKHLITATGQRVTLRCSPRSGDLSVYWYQQSLDQGLQFLIQYYNGEERAKGNILERFSAQQFPDLHSELNLSSLELGDSALYFCASSVTPGIEQYFGPGTRLTVT.

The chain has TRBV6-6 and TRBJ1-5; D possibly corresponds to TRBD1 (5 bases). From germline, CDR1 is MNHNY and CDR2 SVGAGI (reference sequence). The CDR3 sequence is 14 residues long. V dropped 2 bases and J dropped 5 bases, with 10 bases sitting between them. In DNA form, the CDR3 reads TGTGCCAGCAGTTACGGGACGGGGGATCAGCCCCAGCATTTT. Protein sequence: CASSYGTGDQPQHF.

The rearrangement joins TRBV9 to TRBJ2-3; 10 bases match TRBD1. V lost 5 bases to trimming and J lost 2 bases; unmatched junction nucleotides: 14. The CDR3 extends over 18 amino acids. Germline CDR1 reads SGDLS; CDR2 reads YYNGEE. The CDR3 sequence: CASSATDWGTGVTDTQYF. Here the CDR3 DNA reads TGTGCCAGCAGTGCCACCGATTGGGGGACAGGGGTCACAGATACGCAGTATTTT.

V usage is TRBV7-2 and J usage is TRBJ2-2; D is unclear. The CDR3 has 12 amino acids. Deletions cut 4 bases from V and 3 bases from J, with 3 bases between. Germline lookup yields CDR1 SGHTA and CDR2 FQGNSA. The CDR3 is CASSSYTGELFF. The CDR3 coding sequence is TGTGCCAGCAGCTCCTACACCGGGGAGCTGTTTTTT.

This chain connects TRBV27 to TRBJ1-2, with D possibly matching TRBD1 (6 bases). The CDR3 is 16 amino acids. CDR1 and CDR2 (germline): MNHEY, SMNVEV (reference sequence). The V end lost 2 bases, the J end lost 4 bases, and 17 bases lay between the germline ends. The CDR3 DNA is TGTGCCAGCAGTTTACCACGACAGGTTCTTGTCTATGGCTACACCTTC. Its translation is CASSLPRQVLVYGYTF.

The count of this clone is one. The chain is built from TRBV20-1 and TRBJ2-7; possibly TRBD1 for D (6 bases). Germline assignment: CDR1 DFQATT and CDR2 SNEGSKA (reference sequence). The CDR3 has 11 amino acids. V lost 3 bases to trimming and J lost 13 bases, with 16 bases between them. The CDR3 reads CSARGRDRSYF. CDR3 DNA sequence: TGCAGTGCTAGGGGGCGTGACAGGTCTTACTTC.

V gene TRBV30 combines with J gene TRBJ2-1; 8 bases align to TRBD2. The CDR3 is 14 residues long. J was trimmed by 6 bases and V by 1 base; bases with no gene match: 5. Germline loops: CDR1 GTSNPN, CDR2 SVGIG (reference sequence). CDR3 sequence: CAWSARGRSNEQFF. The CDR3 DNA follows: TGTGCCTGGAGTGCCCGCGGGAGGAGCAATGAGCAGTTCTTC. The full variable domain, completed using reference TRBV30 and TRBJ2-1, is SQTIHQWPATLVQPVGSPLSLECTVEGTSNPNLYWYRQAAGRGLQLLFYSVGIGQISSEVPQNLSASRPQDRQFILSSKKLLLSDSGFYLCAWSARGRSNEQFFGPGTRLTVL.

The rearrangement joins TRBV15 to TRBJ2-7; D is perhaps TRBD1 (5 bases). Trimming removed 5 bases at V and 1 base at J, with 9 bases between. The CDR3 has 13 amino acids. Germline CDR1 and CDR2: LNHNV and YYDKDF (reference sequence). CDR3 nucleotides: TGTGCCACCAGCTTCGGACATTCCTACGAGCAGTACTTC. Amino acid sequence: CATSFGHSYEQYF.